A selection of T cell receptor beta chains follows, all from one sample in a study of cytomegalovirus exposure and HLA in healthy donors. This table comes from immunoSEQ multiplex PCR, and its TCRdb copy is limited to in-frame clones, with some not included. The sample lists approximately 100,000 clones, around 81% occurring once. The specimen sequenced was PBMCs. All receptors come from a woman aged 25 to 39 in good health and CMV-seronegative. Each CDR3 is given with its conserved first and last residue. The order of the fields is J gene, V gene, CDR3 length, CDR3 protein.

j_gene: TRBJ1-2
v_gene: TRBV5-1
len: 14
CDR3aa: CASSLSAGESGYTF

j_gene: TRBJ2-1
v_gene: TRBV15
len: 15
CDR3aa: CATSRDLGLANQQFF

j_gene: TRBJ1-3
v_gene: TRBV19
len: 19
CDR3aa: CASSIVSERTTFSGNTIYF

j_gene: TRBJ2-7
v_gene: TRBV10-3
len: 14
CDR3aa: CAISESGTPYEQYF

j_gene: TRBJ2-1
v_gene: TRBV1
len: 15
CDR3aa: CTSSQSRRGYNEQFF

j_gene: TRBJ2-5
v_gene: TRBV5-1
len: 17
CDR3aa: CASSWTSGRRGEETQYF

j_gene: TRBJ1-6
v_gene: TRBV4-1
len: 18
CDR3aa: CASSHDRRDRGYNSPLHF

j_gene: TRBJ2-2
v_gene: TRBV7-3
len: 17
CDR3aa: CASSLNHWGFLTGELFF

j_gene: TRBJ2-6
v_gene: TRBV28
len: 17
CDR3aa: CASSYRDRLSGANVLTF

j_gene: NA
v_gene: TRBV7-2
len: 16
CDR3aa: CASSGRLAGGHNEQYF

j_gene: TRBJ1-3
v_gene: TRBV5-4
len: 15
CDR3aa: CASSLGQGTGNTIYF

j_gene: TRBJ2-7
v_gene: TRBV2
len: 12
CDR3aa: CASTLGGYEQYF

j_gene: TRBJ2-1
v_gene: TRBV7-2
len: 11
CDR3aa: CASSPSSEQFF

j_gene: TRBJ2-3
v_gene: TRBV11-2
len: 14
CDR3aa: CASSLTASTDTQYF

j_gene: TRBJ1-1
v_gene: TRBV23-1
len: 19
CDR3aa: CASSRANGGQALMNTEAFF

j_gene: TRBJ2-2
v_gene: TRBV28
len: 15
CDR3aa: CASSSIAGGAGELFF

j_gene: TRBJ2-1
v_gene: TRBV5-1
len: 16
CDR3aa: CASSSALAGVYNEQFF

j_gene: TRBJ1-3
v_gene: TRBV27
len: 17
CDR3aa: CASSPEFTGGLGNTIYF

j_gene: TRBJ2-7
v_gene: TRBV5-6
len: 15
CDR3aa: CASRRRTSGSYEQYF

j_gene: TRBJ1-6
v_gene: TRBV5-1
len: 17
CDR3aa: CASSLVPGISYNSPLHF

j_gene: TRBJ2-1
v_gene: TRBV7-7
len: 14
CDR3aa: CASSPLRGGNEQFF

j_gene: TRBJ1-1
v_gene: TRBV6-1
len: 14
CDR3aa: CASSDSPSATEAFF

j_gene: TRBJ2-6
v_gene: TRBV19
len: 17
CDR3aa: CASSLGAGNSGANVLTF

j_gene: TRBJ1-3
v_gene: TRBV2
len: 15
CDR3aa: CASRNDRGIGNTIYF

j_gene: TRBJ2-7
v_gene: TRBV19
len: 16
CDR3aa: CASSDFLAGGHYEQYF

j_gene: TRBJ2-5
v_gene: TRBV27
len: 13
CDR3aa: CASSFGLQETQYF

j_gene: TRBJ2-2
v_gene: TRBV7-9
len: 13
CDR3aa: CASSKRRTGELFF